These 27 T cell receptor beta chains were sequenced from one sample in a study of shared clonotypes between healthy human individuals. The repertoire was sequenced with immunoSEQ multiplex PCR; TCRdb's copy has only in-frame clones and lacks some. The profile shows 600,000 to 800,000 clones, 55% to 80% of them singletons. Sequencing used memory CD4+ T cells sorted from blood. Subset of the sample: CD45RA-negative fraction. These receptors originate from a woman younger than 45 in good health.

V gene TRBV4-1 combines with J gene TRBJ2-7, with 8 bases lining up with TRBD2. The CDR3 spans 16 residues. V shed 0 bases and J 3 bases; nucleotides not matched to a gene: 7. Germline V gives CDR1 MGHRA, CDR2 YSYEKL. Here the CDR3 reads CASSQDRSGRVYEQYF. For the CDR3, the DNA is TGCGCCAGCAGCCAAGATCGGAGCGGGAGAGTCTACGAGCAGTACTTC.

The rearrangement links TRBV6-1 to TRBJ2-5, with 7 nucleotides matching TRBD2. This CDR3 has 15 amino acids. Germline CDR1 is MNHNS and CDR2 is SASEGT. Trimming at V came to 4 bases and at J to 2 bases, leaving 7 bases not matched to a gene. The CDR3 spells CASSASGKSQETQYF. In DNA, the CDR3 is TGTGCCAGCAGTGCAAGCGGGAAGTCTCAAGAGACCCAGTACTTC.

V gene TRBV9 combines with J gene TRBJ2-4, with D possibly being TRBD1 (5 bases). Germline CDR1 is SGDLS and CDR2 is YYNGEE. This CDR3 contains 13 residues. V lost 3 bases, J lost 8 bases, and 12 bases lay in between. CDR3 sequence reads: CASSAPGLHIQYF. DNA for the CDR3: TGTGCCAGCAGCGCCCCAGGGCTTCACATTCAGTACTTC.

A word on this clone: This CDR3 is also generated by other DNA sequences in the sample. The genes are TRBV19 and TRBJ1-5, with 9 bases identical to TRBD1. Germline V gives CDR1 LNHDA, CDR2 SQIVND (reference sequence). V was pared by 5 bases and J by 4 bases, with 6 bases of the junction left unmatched. CDR3 length: 15 amino acids. The CDR3 DNA reads as TGTGCCAGTAGTGTCCCCGGGACAGGGAATCAGCCCCAGCATTTT. Translating gives CASSVPGTGNQPQHF.

The chain's CDR3 is CASLRDTHQPQHF. Here the CDR3 DNA reads TGTGCCAGCCTCCGGGACACACATCAGCCCCAGCATTTT. The genes are TRBV2 and TRBJ1-5, with D possibly being TRBD1 (6 bases). CDR1 is SNHLY, CDR2 FYNNEI, per germline. Trimming left V 8 bases short and J 5 bases short, with 13 bases between. CDR3 length equals 13 residues.

The chain uses TRBV2 and TRBJ1-4; D ambiguous. Germline V gene sequence: CDR1 SNHLY, CDR2 FYNNEI. V gave up 5 bases and J gave up 4 bases, with 11 bases separating them. The CDR3 consists of 14 residues. The CDR3 DNA is TGTGCCAGCAGTCTCAGTTTTTTTAATGAAAAACTGTTTTTT. Residues: CASSLSFFNEKLFF.

The J gene is TRBJ2-7, the V gene TRBV27, with a tentative D call TRBD2 (6 bases). From germline, CDR1 is MNHEY and CDR2 SMNVEV (reference sequence). Trimming took 2 bases from V and 3 from J, leaving 14 bases between them. The CDR3 extends over 15 amino acids. CDR3 sequence (DNA): TGTGCCAGCAGTTTAAAGCCTAGCGCCAACTACGAGCAGTACTTC. It is translated as CASSLKPSANYEQYF.

This rearrangement joins TRBV6-1 to TRBJ1-1, with a weak D call TRBD1 (6 bases). The CDR3 contains 15 residues. Germline-derived CDR1 and CDR2 are MNHNS and SASEGT. Trimming stripped 3 bases from V and 6 bases from J, with 17 bases between. CDR3 in DNA: TGTGCCAGCAGTGAGTGGCGGCGGGGGGCGGCTGAAGCTTTCTTT. Its protein is CASSEWRRGAAEAFF.

This clone was counted only a few times. The identical CDR3 is also encoded by other nucleotide sequences in the sample. The chain joins TRBV29-1 to TRBJ1-1, with D unresolved. Trimming removed 4 bases at V and 5 bases at J, with 8 bases between. CDR3 length equals 11 residues. The germline V gene has CDR1 SQVTM and CDR2 ANQGSEA. The CDR3 region is CSVVGGTEAFF. For the CDR3, the DNA is TGCAGCGTTGTGGGTGGAACTGAAGCTTTCTTT. The full variable domain, rest sourced from reference TRBV29-1 and TRBJ1-1, is SAVISQKPSRDICQRGTSLTIQCQVDSQVTMMFWYRQQPGQSLTLIATANQGSEATYESGFVIDKFPISRPNLTFSTLTVSNMSPEDSSIYLCSVVGGTEAFFGQGTRLTVV.

CDR3 nucleotides: TGTGCCAGCAGCATGGGACTAGCGGGCTACAATGAGCAGTTCTTC. Residues: CASSMGLAGYNEQFF. The chain employs TRBV2 and TRBJ2-1; 12 nucleotides match TRBD2. This CDR3 is built from 15 residues. The V and J ends lost 6 bases and 3 bases, in that order; junction bases with no gene match: 3. Germline assignment: CDR1 SNHLY and CDR2 FYNNEI.

The chain recombines TRBV4-1 with TRBJ2-1; 13 bases match TRBD2. The CDR3 runs 15 residues. The germline V gene has CDR1 MGHRA and CDR2 YSYEKL. Trimming at V came to 3 bases and at J to 9 bases, leaving 5 bases not matched to a gene. The CDR3: CASSHRLAGGGEQFF. CDR3 DNA: TGCGCCAGCAGCCATAGACTAGCGGGAGGAGGTGAGCAGTTCTTC.

J is TRBJ2-1 and V is TRBV4-1, with D hard to call. CDR1 and CDR2 from the germline V gene are MGHRA and YSYEKL. Trimming stripped 3 bases from V and 5 bases from J, with 8 bases between. The CDR3 runs to 13 residues. The CDR3 DNA reads as TGCGCCAGCAGCCACTGGACCGACAATGAGCAGTTCTTC. Translation gives CASSHWTDNEQFF.

This chain links TRBV28 with TRBJ2-3; a weak D match, TRBD1 (6 bases). The V end lost 5 bases, the J end lost 0 bases, and 15 bases lay between the germline ends. The CDR3 contains 16 residues. Germline values: CDR1 MDHEN, CDR2 SYDVKM. CDR3 bases: TGTGCCAGCAGTCCTATAGGGACAACTAGCACAGATACGCAGTATTTT. This translates into CASSPIGTTSTDTQYF.

The chain combines TRBV18 with TRBJ2-2; 10 bases map to TRBD2. CDR1 and CDR2 (germline): KGHSH, LQKENI. The CDR3 is 18 residues long. V gave up 3 bases and J gave up 4 bases; unmatched junction bases: 11. CDR3 amino acids: CASSPANLAGVSTGELFF. In DNA form, the CDR3 reads TGTGCCAGCTCACCCGCCAACCTAGCGGGAGTTAGCACCGGGGAGCTGTTTTTT. Full variable domain (missing parts from reference TRBV18 and TRBJ2-2): NAGVMQNPRHLVRRRGQEARLRCSPMKGHSHVYWYRQLPEEGLKFMVYLQKENIIDESGMPKERFSAEFPKEGPSILRIQQVVRGDSAAYFCASSPANLAGVSTGELFFGEGSRLTVL.

As to this clone: The junction shows a germline mismatch at one end, possibly a read error. J is TRBJ1-2 and V is TRBV30; no clear D gene. CDR3 length: 12 amino acids. From germline, CDR1 is GTSNPN and CDR2 SVGIG (reference sequence). The DNA for the CDR3 is TGTGCCTGGAGTTCCCAAGAAGGGCACTTCGCCTTC. It specifies CAWSSQEGHFAF.

The gene calls are TRBV19 and TRBJ2-7; 7 bases fit TRBD2. The length of the CDR3 is 15 residues. From germline, CDR1 is LNHDA and CDR2 SQIVND (reference sequence). The V gene end was trimmed by 5 bases and the J gene end by 5 bases; junction bases not matched to a gene: 12. For the CDR3, the DNA is TGTGCCAGTAGTCCAGCGGGAACCCTTCAGAACGAGCAGTACTTC. Protein: CASSPAGTLQNEQYF.

This clone has just a few counts. V gene TRBV6-1 combines with J gene TRBJ2-1, with a weak D call TRBD2 (5 bases). This CDR3 has 14 residues. Trimming shortened V by 5 bases and J by 3 bases, and 11 bases separated the two germline ends. Germline V gene data show CDR1 as MNHNS and CDR2 as SASEGT. The CDR3: CASSRLLVYNEQFF. In nucleotides, the CDR3 is TGTGCCAGCAGTCGTCTACTAGTCTACAATGAGCAGTTCTTC.

The chain couples TRBV6-5 to TRBJ2-3, with a tentative D call TRBD1 (6 bases). The V end lost 6 bases, the J end lost 1 base, and 8 bases lay between the germline ends. The CDR3 consists of 13 residues. Germline CDR1 reads MNHEY; CDR2 reads SVGAGI. For the CDR3, the DNA is TGTGCCAGCAGCCGGACAGGCACAGATACGCAGTATTTT. Protein sequence: CASSRTGTDTQYF.

This chain joins TRBV6-5 and TRBJ2-5; a possible D gene is TRBD2 (6 bases). The CDR3 consists of 15 residues. Germline V lookup: CDR1 MNHEY, CDR2 SVGAGI. Trimming left V 7 bases short and J 0 bases short, with 15 bases between. The CDR3, as DNA: TGTGCCAGCACCCGGGTTGGAGGGTACCAAGAGACCCAGTACTTC. Encoded protein: CASTRVGGYQETQYF.

This clone has a single count. This rearrangement joins TRBV30 to TRBJ1-1; 7 bases match TRBD1. Germline V gene lookup returns CDR1 GTSNPN and CDR2 SVGIG (reference sequence). The V segment lost 3 bases and the J segment 10 bases; nucleotides outside the gene matches: 5. This CDR3 has 11 amino acids. This CDR3 is CAWRTGPGAFF. CDR3 nucleotides: TGTGCCTGGAGGACAGGGCCCGGAGCTTTCTTT.

The chain couples TRBV15 to TRBJ1-4, with D possibly TRBD1 on 6 matching bases. V lost 0 bases, J lost 7 bases, and 12 bases lay in between. There are 15 residues in the CDR3. The germline V gene has CDR1 LNHNV and CDR2 YYDKDF (reference sequence). The CDR3 spells CATSREGARGEKLFF. The DNA of the CDR3 is TGTGCCACCAGCAGAGAGGGGGCGAGGGGTGAAAAACTGTTTTTT.

CDR3 loop: CASSLIPGDYNTGELFF. CDR3 nucleotide sequence: TGTGCCAGCAGCTTAATCCCGGGTGACTACAACACCGGGGAGCTGTTTTTT. V gene TRBV7-8 combines with J gene TRBJ2-2; TRBD2 might be the D (5 bases). Germline V gene data show CDR1 as SGHVS and CDR2 as FQNEAQ. Between the trimmed V and J ends, which lost 2 bases and 2 bases, there was a span of 15 bases. The CDR3 consists of 17 residues. Using reference TRBV7-8 and TRBJ2-2 for the parts outside the CDR3, the full variable domain is GAGVSQSPRYKVAKRGQDVALRCDPISGHVSLFWYQQALGQGPEFLTYFQNEAQLDKSGLPSDRFFAERPEGSVSTLKIQRTQQEDSAVYLCASSLIPGDYNTGELFFGEGSRLTVL.

The V gene is TRBV30, the J gene TRBJ1-1; D gene unclear. Trimming took 0 bases from V and 1 from J, leaving 9 bases between them. Per germline, CDR1 GTSNPN and CDR2 SVGIG (reference sequence). The CDR3 totals 14 residues. This chain's CDR3 is CAWSVVKGNTEAFF. The CDR3 DNA is TGTGCCTGGAGTGTAGTGAAGGGGAACACTGAAGCTTTCTTT.

Notes on this clone: A read error is the likely source, as a far larger clone sits one nucleotide away. The chain links TRBV7-6 to TRBJ1-1; no clear D. CDR3 length equals 18 residues. Germline lookup yields CDR1 SGHVS and CDR2 FNYEAQ. The DNA for the CDR3 is TGTGCCAGCAGCATGGTAGCCCCGACGGGTCACATGAACACTAAAGCTTTCTTT. It encodes CASSMVAPTGHMNTKAFF.

Comments on this clone: The sample contains more than one DNA sequence encoding this CDR3. The chain uses TRBV2 and TRBJ2-5, with TRBD1 identical over 7 bases. Germline V CDR1 and CDR2: SNHLY, FYNNEI. V lost 5 bases to trimming and J lost 1 base; unmatched junction nucleotides: 1. The CDR3 is 13 residues long. CDR3 residues: CASSRDSQETQYF. Here the CDR3 DNA reads TGTGCCAGCAGTCGGGACAGCCAAGAGACCCAGTACTTC.

This clone was observed a handful of times. The rearrangement joins TRBV5-5 to TRBJ2-7; 10 nucleotides agree with TRBD2. Unmatched junction bases numbered 5, after V lost 0 bases and J lost 2 bases. Germline CDR1 and CDR2: SGHKS and YYEKEE (reference sequence). The CDR3 length is 16 residues. The CDR3 loop is CASSLAASGGTYEQYF. CDR3 sequence (DNA): TGTGCCAGCAGCTTGGCGGCTAGCGGGGGCACCTACGAGCAGTACTTC. The whole variable domain, filled in from reference TRBV5-5 and TRBJ2-7, reads DAGVTQSPTHLIKTRGQQVTLRCSPISGHKSVSWYQQVLGQGPQFIFQYYEKEERGRGNFPDRFSARQFPNYSSELNVNALLLGDSALYLCASSLAASGGTYEQYFGPGTRLTVT.

The V and J genes are TRBV14 and TRBJ2-7; a weak D match, TRBD2 (5 bases). Germline lookup yields CDR1 SGHDN and CDR2 FVKESK. The V gene lost 4 bases and the J gene lost 8 bases, with 15 bases spanning the gap. The CDR3 has 13 amino acids. CDR3 in DNA: TGTGCCAGCAGCCCGAACCCGAGGGCCAAGCAGTACTTC. Translating it yields CASSPNPRAKQYF.